This T cell receptor beta chain was captured in a study of blood T cells in healthy people across ages. General study points: Age brought a roughly linear fall in TCR beta diversity measured per million T cells.

Combining a sample-barcoded 5' primer with a J-beta primer mix, a second PCR ran for roughly 6 to 12 cycles. Every cDNA molecule bore a tag from a template-switch adaptor containing 12 random nucleotides. Via MiXCR, TCRdb re-called the 5' RACE reads, giving one row per CDR3 protein. The sample holds fewer than 2 million distinct CDR3 sequences, 39% seen once. V lost 2 bases and J 5 bases, leaving 7 bases between the germline ends. The germline CDR1 and CDR2 sequences are MGHDK and SYGVNS. The CDR3 loop spans 13 amino acids. Of note for this clonotype: Its antigen is currently unknown.

Specimen: blood. The chain uses TRBV25-1 and TRBJ2-1; D gene uncertain. This TCR was sampled from a human donor in good health. CDR3 nucleotides: TGTGCCAGCAGTGAAAGGGTGGACAATGAGCAGTTCTTC. It codes for CASSERVDNEQFF.